There are many counts of the clone carrying this T cell receptor (beta chain). The antigen remains undetermined. In germline, CDR1 is LNHNV, CDR2 YYDKDF (reference sequence). Trimming removed 7 bases at V and 3 bases at J, with 12 bases between. This CDR3 spans 13 amino acids. The entry originates in a study of T-cell reconstitution after alpha-beta-depleted transplantation in children. Notes on the study in general: Expanded clones from the graft, numbering several hundred, reportedly supplied alpha-beta T cells about two months after transplant. Elevated TCRbeta diversity at day 60 was traced, in some patients, to surviving recipient T cells and thymic progenitors. Once a year had passed after transplant, T-cell counts and diversity came mostly from newly produced T cells.

The TCRbeta library was prepared with unique molecular identifiers. TCRdb analysed the PCR reads with MiXCR anew, one entry per CDR3 protein. Of some 220,000 distinct CDR3 sequences listed, roughly 11% were seen once; the top ten hold 28%. The sample here was PBMCs, taken before TCRalphabeta/CD19-depleted stem cell transplant. The clonotype originates from a child under two years old with acute myeloid leukemia, due to receive a stem cell transplant. This chain connects TRBV15 to TRBJ1-2; D perhaps matches TRBD1 (5 bases). This CDR3 is CATKAGLHYGYTF. The CDR3 coding sequence is TGTGCCACCAAGGCAGGGTTGCACTATGGCTACACCTTC.